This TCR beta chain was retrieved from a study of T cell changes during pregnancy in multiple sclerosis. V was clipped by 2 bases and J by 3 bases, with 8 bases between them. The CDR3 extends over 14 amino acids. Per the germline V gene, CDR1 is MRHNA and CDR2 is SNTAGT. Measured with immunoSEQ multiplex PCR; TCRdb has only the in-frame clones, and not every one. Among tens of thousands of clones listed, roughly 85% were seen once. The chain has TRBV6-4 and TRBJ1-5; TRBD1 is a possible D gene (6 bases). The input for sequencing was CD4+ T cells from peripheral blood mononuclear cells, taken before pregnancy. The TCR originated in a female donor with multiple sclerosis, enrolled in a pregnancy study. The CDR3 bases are TGTGCCAGCAGTGACGGACAGCCCAATCAGCCCCAGCATTTT. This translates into CASSDGQPNQPQHF.